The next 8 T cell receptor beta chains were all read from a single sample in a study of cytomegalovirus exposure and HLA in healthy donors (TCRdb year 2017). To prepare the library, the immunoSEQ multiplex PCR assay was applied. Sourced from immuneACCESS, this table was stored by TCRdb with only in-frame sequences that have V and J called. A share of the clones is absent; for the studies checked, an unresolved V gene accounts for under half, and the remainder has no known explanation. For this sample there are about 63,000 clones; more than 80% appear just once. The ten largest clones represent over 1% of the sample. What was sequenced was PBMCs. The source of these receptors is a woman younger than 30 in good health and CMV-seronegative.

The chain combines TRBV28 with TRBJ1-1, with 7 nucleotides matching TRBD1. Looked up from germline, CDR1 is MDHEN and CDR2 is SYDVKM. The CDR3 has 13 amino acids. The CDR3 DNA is TGTGCTGGCAGGACAGGAAGAAACACTGAAGCTTTCTTT. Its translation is CAGRTGRNTEAFF.

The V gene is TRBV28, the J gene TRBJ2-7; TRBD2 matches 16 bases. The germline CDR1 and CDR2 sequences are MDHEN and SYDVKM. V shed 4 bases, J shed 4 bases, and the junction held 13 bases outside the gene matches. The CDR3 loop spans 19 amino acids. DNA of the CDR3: TGTGCCAGCAGTTCCCCAAGATCCGGGACTAGCGGGAGGGGGTACGAGCAGTACTTC. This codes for CASSSPRSGTSGRGYEQYF.

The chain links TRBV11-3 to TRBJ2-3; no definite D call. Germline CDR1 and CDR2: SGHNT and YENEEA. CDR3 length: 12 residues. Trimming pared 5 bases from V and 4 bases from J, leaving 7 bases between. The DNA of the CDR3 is TGTGCCAGCAGCCCAGAACCAGATACGCAGTATTTT. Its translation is CASSPEPDTQYF. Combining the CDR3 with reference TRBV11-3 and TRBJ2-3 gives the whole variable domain EAGVVQSPRYKIIEKKQPVAFWCNPISGHNTLYWYLQNLGQGPELLIRYENEEAVDDSQLPKDRFSAERLKGVDSTLKIQPAELGDSAVYLCASSPEPDTQYFGPGTRLTVL.

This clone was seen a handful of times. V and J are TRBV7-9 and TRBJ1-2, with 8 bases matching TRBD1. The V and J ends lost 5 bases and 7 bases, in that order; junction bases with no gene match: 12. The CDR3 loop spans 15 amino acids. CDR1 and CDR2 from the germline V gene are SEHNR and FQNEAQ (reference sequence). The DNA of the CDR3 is TGTGCCAGCAGCCCTGGGGACAGGAGGGAACTTGGCTACACCTTC. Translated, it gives CASSPGDRRELGYTF.

The CDR3 reads CAVRGWDEQFF. CDR3 sequence (DNA): TGTGCCGTTCGGGGGTGGGATGAGCAGTTCTTC. V is TRBV6-5 and J is TRBJ2-1; possibly TRBD2 for D (6 bases). V gave up 11 bases and J gave up 8 bases, with 13 bases separating them. The CDR3 is 11 amino acids. Per germline, CDR1 MNHEY and CDR2 SVGAGI.

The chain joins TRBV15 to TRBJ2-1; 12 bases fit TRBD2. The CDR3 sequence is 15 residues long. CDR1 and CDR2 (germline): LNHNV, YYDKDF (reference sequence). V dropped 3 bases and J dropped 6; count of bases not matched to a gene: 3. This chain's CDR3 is CATSRGGLAGNEQFF. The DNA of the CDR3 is TGTGCCACCAGCAGGGGGGGACTAGCGGGCAATGAGCAGTTCTTC.

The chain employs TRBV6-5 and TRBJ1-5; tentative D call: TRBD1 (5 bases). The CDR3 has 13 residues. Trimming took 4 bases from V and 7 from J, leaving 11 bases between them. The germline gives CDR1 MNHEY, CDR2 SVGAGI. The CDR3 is CASSSGSLQPQHF. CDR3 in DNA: TGTGCCAGCAGTTCAGGGTCCCTCCAGCCCCAGCATTTT.

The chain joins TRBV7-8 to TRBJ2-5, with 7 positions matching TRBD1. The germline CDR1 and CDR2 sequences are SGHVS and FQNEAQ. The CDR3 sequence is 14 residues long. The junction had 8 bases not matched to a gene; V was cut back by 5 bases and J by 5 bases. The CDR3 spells CASSPGQVGETQYF. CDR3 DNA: TGTGCCAGCAGCCCTGGACAGGTCGGGGAGACCCAGTACTTC.